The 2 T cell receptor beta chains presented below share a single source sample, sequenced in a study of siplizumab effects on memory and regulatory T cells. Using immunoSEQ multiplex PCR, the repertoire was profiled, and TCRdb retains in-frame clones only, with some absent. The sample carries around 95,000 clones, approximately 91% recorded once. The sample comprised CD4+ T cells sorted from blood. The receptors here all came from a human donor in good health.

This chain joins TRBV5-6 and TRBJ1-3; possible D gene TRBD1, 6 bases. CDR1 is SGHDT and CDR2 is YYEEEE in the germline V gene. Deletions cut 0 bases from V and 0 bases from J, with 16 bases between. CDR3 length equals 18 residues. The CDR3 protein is CASSLAYRAWGSGNTIYF. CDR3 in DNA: TGTGCCAGCAGCTTGGCATACAGGGCGTGGGGCTCTGGAAACACCATATATTTT.

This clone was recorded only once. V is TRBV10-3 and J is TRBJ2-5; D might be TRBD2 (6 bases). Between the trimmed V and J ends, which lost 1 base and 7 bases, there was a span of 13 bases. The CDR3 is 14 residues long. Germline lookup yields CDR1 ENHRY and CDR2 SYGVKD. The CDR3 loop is CAISEFPLGGTQYF. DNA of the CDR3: TGTGCCATCAGTGAGTTCCCCTTGGGGGGGACCCAGTACTTC.